Following are 29 T cell receptor beta chains from one sample sequenced in a study of CD8+ T cells in alopecia areata. Extracted RNA was reverse transcribed, and the resulting cDNA served as sequencing template. Sequenced by immunoSEQ multiplex PCR; TCRdb stores in-frame clones only, minus some. The sample has 150,000 to 200,000 clones, about 65% seen once; the top ten hold about 1.3%. Regarding treatment: oral pan-JAK inhibitor, 5-10 mg twice daily. Sequenced here: CD4+ T cells sorted from blood, sampled between weeks 47 and 50, from a patient treated with tofacitinib. The receptors shown here come from a human donor with alopecia areata.

This clone has more than one count but fewer than ten. This chain uses TRBV6-5 with TRBJ2-3; D gene uncertain. Trimming removed 2 bases at V and 0 bases at J, with 9 bases between. The germline CDR1 and CDR2 sequences are MNHEY and SVGAGI. This CDR3 spans 15 amino acids. CDR3 in amino acids: CASSYGQTSTDTQYF. CDR3 bases: TGTGCCAGCAGTTACGGTCAAACTAGCACAGATACGCAGTATTTT.

The chain uses TRBV5-6 and TRBJ1-5; 7 bases are a match to TRBD1. Germline loops: CDR1 SGHDT, CDR2 YYEEEE. Trimming removed 1 base from V and 7 bases from J; junction bases left unmatched: 5. The CDR3 totals 14 residues. CDR3 nucleotide sequence: TGTGCCAGCAGCTTGAAACAGGGGAGACAGCCCCAGCATTTT. Its translation: CASSLKQGRQPQHF.

The genes are TRBV11-2 and TRBJ2-5; 8 nucleotides match TRBD2. Looked up from germline, CDR1 is SGHAT and CDR2 is FQNNGV. V lost 10 bases and J lost 5; bases outside the gene matches: 9. The length of the CDR3 is 13 residues. CDR3 protein: CAIQSGGHETQYF. Here the CDR3 DNA reads TGTGCCATCCAAAGCGGGGGCCATGAGACCCAGTACTTC.

The chain couples TRBV7-2 to TRBJ2-5; weak D call: TRBD2 (6 bases). The germline CDR1 and CDR2 sequences are SGHTA and FQGNSA. The V end was cut by 6 bases, the J end by 4 bases, with 9 bases between. The CDR3 contains 12 residues. The CDR3 loop is CASRLGGETQYF. The CDR3, as DNA: TGTGCCAGCAGATTGGGGGGAGAGACCCAGTACTTC.

J is TRBJ2-7 and V is TRBV29-1; no clear D. The CDR3 length is 10 residues. Per the germline V gene, CDR1 is SQVTM and CDR2 is ANQGSEA. Trimming pared 5 bases from V and 9 bases from J, leaving 11 bases between. The CDR3 here is CSVLSTGQYF. The CDR3 region has the DNA TGCAGCGTTTTATCGACCGGGCAGTACTTC.

The rearrangement uses TRBV30 and TRBJ1-1; D is undetermined. The CDR3 contains 13 residues. Germline V gene sequence: CDR1 GTSNPN, CDR2 SVGIG (reference sequence). V was shortened by 3 bases and J by 1 base, with 9 bases between the two germline ends. CDR3 bases: TGTGCCTGGAGACTTAACAGGAACACTGAAGCTTTCTTT. It translates to CAWRLNRNTEAFF.

V gene TRBV30 combines with J gene TRBJ1-5; D possibly corresponds to TRBD1 (6 bases). The CDR3 sequence is 15 residues long. Germline CDR1 is GTSNPN and CDR2 is SVGIG (reference sequence). With 0 bases removed from V and 4 bases from J, the gap between germline ends came to 13 bases. The CDR3 coding sequence is TGTGCCTGGAGTGTAGGGGGTTTAATTAATCAGCCCCAGCATTTT. Its translation: CAWSVGGLINQPQHF.

This clone was observed at least ten times. In nucleotides, the CDR3 is TGTGCCAGCAGCTCGCCGGGACTCCAAGATGAGCAGTTCTTC. Protein: CASSSPGLQDEQFF. This chain connects TRBV5-4 to TRBJ2-1; D might be TRBD2 (6 bases). The V gene lost 3 bases and the J gene lost 8 bases, with 15 bases spanning the gap. CDR3 length equals 14 residues. Germline CDR1 and CDR2: SGHNT and YYREEE (reference sequence).

The gene calls are TRBV11-1 and TRBJ2-2; D gene uncertain. Germline V gene lookup returns CDR1 SGHAT and CDR2 FQDESV (reference sequence). The V end lost 2 bases, the J end lost 4 bases, and 11 bases lay between the germline ends. The CDR3 totals 15 residues. CDR3 amino acids: CASSLSRFSTGELFF. The CDR3 region has the DNA TGTGCCAGCAGCTTAAGTCGTTTTTCCACCGGGGAGCTGTTTTTT.

This clone was counted only a few times. The chain employs TRBV19 and TRBJ2-1; 8 bases are a match to TRBD1. After removal of 4 bases from V and 4 bases from J, the junction contained 9 bases not matched to a gene. The CDR3 has 16 residues. Germline lookup yields CDR1 LNHDA and CDR2 SQIVND (reference sequence). CDR3 in amino acids: CASSSGQGGRYNEQFF. The CDR3 nucleotides read TGTGCCAGTAGTAGTGGACAGGGTGGTAGGTACAATGAGCAGTTCTTC.

In DNA, the CDR3 is TGCAGCGTTGACGGGGACTCCTACGAGCAGTACTTC. As protein: CSVDGDSYEQYF. The chain links TRBV29-1 to TRBJ2-7; a possible D gene is TRBD2 (5 bases). This CDR3 has 12 residues. Looked up from germline, CDR1 is SQVTM and CDR2 is ANQGSEA. V lost 3 bases to trimming and J lost 0 bases, with 6 bases between them.

The sample holds one count of this clone. V usage is TRBV29-1 and J usage is TRBJ1-1, with TRBD1 as a possible D gene (5 bases). V shed 6 bases and J shed 5 bases, with 13 bases lying between them. Germline V gene lookup returns CDR1 SQVTM and CDR2 ANQGSEA. The CDR3 loop spans 12 amino acids. CDR3 coding DNA: TGCAGCGTCGGACAAGGCATAACTGAAGCTTTCTTT. It encodes CSVGQGITEAFF.

V usage is TRBV29-1 and J usage is TRBJ2-5; perhaps TRBD1 as D (6 bases). This CDR3 has 13 residues. With 4 bases removed from V and 5 bases from J, the gap between germline ends came to 14 bases. Germline-derived CDR1 and CDR2 are SQVTM and ANQGSEA. This CDR3 reads CSVVGHLRETQYF. The CDR3 DNA sequence: TGCAGCGTTGTGGGACACCTTAGGGAGACCCAGTACTTC.

This clone was counted between two and nine times. J is TRBJ2-1 and V is TRBV2, with D uncertain. Germline CDR1 SNHLY, CDR2 FYNNEI. The CDR3 totals 15 residues. V lost 0 bases and J 3 bases, leaving 9 bases between the germline ends. This chain's CDR3 is CASSEAGTYYNEQFF. For the CDR3, the DNA is TGTGCCAGCAGTGAAGCGGGAACCTACTACAATGAGCAGTTCTTC.

The J gene is TRBJ2-7, the V gene TRBV5-1, with D possibly being TRBD2 (5 bases). Deletions cut 8 bases from V and 0 bases from J, with 12 bases between. The CDR3 sequence is 13 residues long. Per germline, CDR1 SGHRS and CDR2 YFSETQ. CDR3 nucleotides: TGCGCCAGTACAGATCTAGCCTCCTACGAGCAGTACTTC. Its translation is CASTDLASYEQYF.

The gene calls are TRBV30 and TRBJ2-7; 11 positions match TRBD1. The V segment lost 5 bases and the J segment 3 bases; nucleotides outside the gene matches: 0. This CDR3 contains 12 residues. Germline CDR1 is GTSNPN and CDR2 is SVGIG (reference sequence). This CDR3 reads CAWGTGGYEQYF. DNA for the CDR3: TGTGCCTGGGGGACAGGGGGCTACGAGCAGTACTTC.

This chain links TRBV29-1 with TRBJ1-2, with D perhaps TRBD1 (5 bases). V was shortened by 7 bases and J by 6 bases, with 15 bases between the two germline ends. Per germline, CDR1 SQVTM and CDR2 ANQGSEA. The CDR3 consists of 12 residues. The CDR3 here is CSAAAGSDGYTF. For the CDR3, the DNA is TGCAGCGCCGCCGCAGGGTCGGATGGCTACACCTTC.

This chain joins TRBV29-1 and TRBJ1-1; TRBD1 is a possible D gene (6 bases). CDR3 length: 14 residues. Germline-derived CDR1 and CDR2 are SQVTM and ANQGSEA. V was shortened by 6 bases and J by 0 bases, with 14 bases between the two germline ends. The CDR3 bases are TGCAGCGTGAGAGGACAGAGAGTGAACACTGAAGCTTTCTTT. This encodes CSVRGQRVNTEAFF.

The rearrangement uses TRBV27 and TRBJ1-2, with no clear D. The CDR3 is 13 residues long. Germline-derived CDR1 and CDR2 are MNHEY and SMNVEV (reference sequence). V lost 3 bases, J lost 5 bases, and 10 bases lay in between. CDR3: CASSFEGRYGYTF. The CDR3 DNA reads TGTGCCAGCAGTTTTGAGGGTAGATATGGCTACACCTTC.

The chain recombines TRBV2 with TRBJ2-1; the match to TRBD2 covers 12 bases. The length of the CDR3 is 14 residues. J lost 5 bases, V lost 6 bases, and 2 bases had no gene match. The germline V gene has CDR1 SNHLY and CDR2 FYNNEI. CDR3 protein: CASSGLAGNNEQFF. The CDR3 nucleotides are TGTGCCAGCAGCGGACTAGCGGGGAACAATGAGCAGTTCTTC.

The gene calls are TRBV10-3 and TRBJ2-1; 7 nucleotides agree with TRBD2. V was clipped by 11 bases and J by 7 bases; unmatched bases: 8. The CDR3 sequence is 12 residues long. CDR1 ENHRY and CDR2 SYGVKD come from the germline V gene. CDR3 sequence: CASSPAGNEQFF. CDR3 in DNA: TGTGCCTCCAGCCCAGCGGGGAATGAGCAGTTCTTC.

V usage is TRBV29-1 and J usage is TRBJ1-2, with unresolved D. CDR1 and CDR2 from the germline V gene are SQVTM and ANQGSEA. Trimming shortened V by 3 bases and J by 0 bases, and 5 bases separated the two germline ends. CDR3 length equals 12 residues. The CDR3 protein is CSVEQANYGYTF. CDR3 DNA sequence: TGCAGCGTTGAGCAAGCTAACTATGGCTACACCTTC.

CDR3 bases: TGCAGCGTTCGCACAGGACAGACCTACGAGCAGTACTTC. It is translated as CSVRTGQTYEQYF. V is TRBV29-1 and J is TRBJ2-7, with a tentative D call TRBD1 (6 bases). CDR1 SQVTM and CDR2 ANQGSEA come from the germline V gene. V gave up 5 bases and J gave up 2 bases, with 13 bases separating them. There are 13 residues in the CDR3.

The rearrangement joins TRBV4-3 to TRBJ2-3; D unresolved. Germline-derived CDR1 and CDR2 are LGHNA and YSLEER. This CDR3 contains 15 residues. Trimming shortened V by 3 bases and J by 0 bases, and 10 bases separated the two germline ends. The CDR3 here is CASSQLSTSTDTQYF. In DNA form, the CDR3 reads TGCGCCAGCAGCCAGCTGAGCACTAGCACAGATACGCAGTATTTT.

The DNA for the CDR3 is TGTGCCATCAGCTCGGACAGGGGTGCCTACGAGCAGTACTTC. The encoded protein is CAISSDRGAYEQYF. This rearrangement joins TRBV10-3 to TRBJ2-7, with 9 bases matching TRBD1. With V trimmed by 6 bases and J by 2 bases, 5 bases remained unmatched. The germline V gene has CDR1 ENHRY and CDR2 SYGVKD. CDR3 length: 14 residues.

In this sample, this clone turned up a few times. J is TRBJ2-2 and V is TRBV29-1; D not certain. This CDR3 contains 12 residues. Trimming removed 7 bases at V and 1 base at J, with 7 bases between. Per the germline V gene, CDR1 is SQVTM and CDR2 is ANQGSEA. This CDR3 reads CSGGLNTGELFF. The CDR3 DNA reads as TGCAGCGGTGGGTTGAACACCGGGGAGCTGTTTTTT.

V gene TRBV19 combines with J gene TRBJ1-2; 8 nucleotides align to TRBD1. CDR1 is LNHDA and CDR2 is SQIVND in the germline V gene (reference sequence). The CDR3 has 14 amino acids. V dropped 4 bases and J dropped 6; count of bases not matched to a gene: 7. CDR3 nucleotides: TGTGCCAGTAGTAAAGACAGGGGTGCTGATGGCTACACCTTC. Translating it yields CASSKDRGADGYTF.

The chain combines TRBV6-4 with TRBJ1-2; TRBD1 aligns across 9 bases. This CDR3 spans 15 amino acids. After removal of 6 bases from V and 4 bases from J, the junction contained 9 bases not matched to a gene. Germline lookup yields CDR1 MRHNA and CDR2 SNTAGT. This chain's CDR3 is CASSDQGQGGYGYTF. CDR3 nucleotides: TGTGCCAGCAGCGACCAGGGACAGGGCGGCTATGGCTACACCTTC.

The table lists this clone with a few counts. V gene TRBV2 combines with J gene TRBJ2-2, with 12 positions matching TRBD2. Germline CDR1 and CDR2: SNHLY and FYNNEI. V lost 8 bases to trimming and J lost 5 bases; unmatched junction nucleotides: 3. The CDR3 runs 14 residues. The CDR3 here is CASAGLAGTGELFF. The DNA for the CDR3 is TGTGCCAGCGCCGGACTAGCGGGGACCGGGGAGCTGTTTTTT.